Shown below are 27 T cell receptor beta chains from a single sample sequenced in a study of blood T cell repertoires in COVID-19. Assay: immunoSEQ multiplex PCR; the TCRdb copy retains only in-frame clones and omits some. The sample holds around 140,000 clones, roughly 82% seen once. The source material was peripheral blood. These receptors all come from a man aged 60-69 years with active or convalescent COVID-19.

The chain is built from TRBV6-5 and TRBJ2-7; TRBD1 aligns across 7 bases. With V trimmed by 6 bases and J by 2 bases, 1 base remained unmatched. The germline V gene has CDR1 MNHEY and CDR2 SVGAGI. CDR3 length equals 12 residues. The CDR3 DNA sequence: TGTGCCAGCAGGGGACAGACCTACGAGCAGTACGTC. This translates into CASRGQTYEQYV.

This chain uses TRBV13 with TRBJ2-2; D is perhaps TRBD1 (5 bases). The CDR3 is made up of 16 amino acids. Trimming took 0 bases from V and 2 from J, leaving 10 bases between them. Per germline, CDR1 PRHDT and CDR2 FYEKMQ (reference sequence). In DNA, the CDR3 is TGTGCCAGCAGCTTAGGCCCAGGGTTTAACACCGGGGAGCTGTTTTTT. Amino acid sequence: CASSLGPGFNTGELFF.

The chain joins TRBV25-1 to TRBJ2-1, with 11 bases lining up with TRBD1. Germline V CDR1 and CDR2: MGHDK, SYGVNS. V was pared by 4 bases and J by 10 bases, with 9 bases of the junction left unmatched. The CDR3 runs to 15 residues. The CDR3 bases are TGTGCCAGCAGTGTAGGGACAGGGGGAGCTTGGGAGCAGTTCTTC. Translated, it gives CASSVGTGGAWEQFF.

This chain joins TRBV5-1 and TRBJ1-3, with a tentative D call TRBD1 (5 bases). This CDR3 contains 17 residues. CDR1 SGHRS and CDR2 YFSETQ come from the germline V gene. Trimming left V 2 bases short and J 0 bases short, with 15 bases between. CDR3 amino acids: CASSFSQGSLSGNTIYF. The CDR3 DNA reads as TGCGCCAGCAGCTTCAGTCAGGGAAGCCTCTCTGGAAACACCATATATTTT.

In DNA form, the CDR3 reads TGTGCCTGGAGCCTAGGCGGTGCGGCTAATGAAAAACTGTTTTTT. Amino acids: CAWSLGGAANEKLFF. The J gene is TRBJ1-4, the V gene TRBV30, with D uncertain. Trimming pared 3 bases from V and 3 bases from J, leaving 14 bases between. CDR3 size: 15 residues. CDR1 GTSNPN and CDR2 SVGIG come from the germline V gene (reference sequence).

The chain carries TRBV4-3 and TRBJ1-3, with D hard to call. Germline V gene data show CDR1 as LGHNA and CDR2 as YSLEER. The CDR3 covers 16 residues. Trimming took 1 base from V and 3 from J, leaving 13 bases between them. CDR3 protein: CASSQGSGFDGNTIYF. In DNA form, the CDR3 reads TGCGCCAGCAGCCAAGGGTCCGGGTTTGATGGAAACACCATATATTTT.

The chain recombines TRBV4-1 with TRBJ2-7, with unresolved D. Trimming pared 0 bases from V and 2 bases from J, leaving 8 bases between. The CDR3 has 14 amino acids. Germline V gene data show CDR1 as MGHRA and CDR2 as YSYEKL. The CDR3 region has the DNA TGCGCCAGCAGCCAAGAATGGCCGACCTACGAGCAGTACTTC. Protein: CASSQEWPTYEQYF.

This rearrangement joins TRBV11-3 to TRBJ1-1, with no clear D. Trimming removed 3 bases at V and 5 bases at J, with 7 bases between. CDR1 SGHNT and CDR2 YENEEA come from the germline V gene. The CDR3 has 12 amino acids. The CDR3, as DNA: TGTGCCAGCAGCTTGCGGGAAACTGAAGCTTTCTTT. Amino acids: CASSLRETEAFF.

This rearrangement joins TRBV6-6 to TRBJ2-7; TRBD1 agrees at 9 bases. V shed 0 bases and J 2 bases; nucleotides not matched to a gene: 2. Germline CDR1 reads MNHNY; CDR2 reads SVGAGI (reference sequence). This CDR3 contains 15 residues. CDR3 DNA sequence: TGTGCCAGCAGTTACTCTCGGGACAGGGCCTACGAGCAGTACGTC. Translated, it gives CASSYSRDRAYEQYV.

The V gene is TRBV6-5, the J gene TRBJ1-4; no clear D. The CDR3 spans 14 residues. V shed 8 bases and J shed 6 bases, with 16 bases lying between them. Germline values: CDR1 MNHEY, CDR2 SVGAGI. The CDR3 loop reads CASGPNTFYEKLFF. CDR3 DNA sequence: TGTGCCAGCGGGCCTAACACTTTTTATGAAAAACTGTTTTTT.

V gene TRBV10-3 combines with J gene TRBJ1-2; a possible D gene is TRBD1 (5 bases). This CDR3 is 13 amino acids long. V was trimmed by 4 bases and J by 6 bases, leaving 12 bases between them. Germline-derived CDR1 and CDR2 are ENHRY and SYGVKD. As DNA, the CDR3 is TGTGCCATCAGTGCCGCAGGGCAAAATGGCTACACCTTC. Amino acids: CAISAAGQNGYTF.

This clone was detected only a few times. The V gene is TRBV10-3, the J gene TRBJ2-4; a possible D gene is TRBD1 (7 bases). The CDR3 totals 13 residues. Trimming removed 6 bases from V and 8 bases from J, with 14 bases in between. Germline CDR1 is ENHRY and CDR2 is SYGVKD. This chain's CDR3 is CAISAQGGDIQYF. The CDR3 DNA reads TGTGCCATCAGCGCCCAGGGGGGTGACATTCAGTACTTC.

The chain combines TRBV19 with TRBJ2-4, with TRBD1 matching 7 bases. The CDR3 runs 16 residues. Germline CDR1 and CDR2: LNHDA and SQIVND (reference sequence). V dropped 6 bases and J dropped 0; count of bases not matched to a gene: 8. CDR3 protein: CASSLHRGAAKNIQYF. In DNA, the CDR3 is TGTGCCAGTAGCCTACACAGGGGTGCAGCCAAAAACATTCAGTACTTC.

The V and J genes are TRBV5-1 and TRBJ1-5, with 9 bases identical to TRBD1. Germline CDR1 SGHRS, CDR2 YFSETQ. The ends lost 1 base at V and 6 bases at J; junction bases unmatched: 5. This CDR3 is built from 15 residues. In nucleotides, the CDR3 is TGCGCCAGCAGCTTGACAGGGGGACAGGGTCAGCCCCAGCATTTT. This codes for CASSLTGGQGQPQHF.

This chain joins TRBV19 and TRBJ2-7, with TRBD1 identical over 8 bases. Trimming removed 3 bases from V and 2 bases from J; junction bases left unmatched: 6. The V gene's germline CDR1 is LNHDA and CDR2 SQIVND (reference sequence). CDR3 length: 15 amino acids. CDR3 coding DNA: TGTGCCAGTAGTATTCTCGGGACAGGAGCCTACGAGCAGTACTTC. Amino acids: CASSILGTGAYEQYF.

V usage is TRBV3-1 (or the pseudogene TRBV3-2) and J usage is TRBJ1-6; D gene uncertain. The V end lost 0 bases, the J end lost 10 bases, and 16 bases lay between the germline ends. The germline CDR1 and CDR2 sequences are LGHDT and YNNKEL (reference sequence). This CDR3 is 16 amino acids long. The CDR3 DNA is TGTGCCAGCAGCCAAGAGTTGACAATGCTGGAATCACCCCTCCACTTT. Translating gives CASSQELTMLESPLHF.

V is TRBV9 and J is TRBJ1-3; 11 bases fit TRBD1. The CDR3 sequence is 17 residues long. Per germline, CDR1 SGDLS and CDR2 YYNGEE. V lost 0 bases and J lost 6; bases outside the gene matches: 8. CDR3 DNA sequence: TGTGCCAGCAGCGTAGCCAACCCGGGACAGGGGGAAAACACCATATATTTT. Its translation is CASSVANPGQGENTIYF.

CDR3 nucleotides: TGTGCCAGCAGCGTTGGGACAGGCCCTCGTGGTTACACCTTC. As protein: CASSVGTGPRGYTF. The chain joins TRBV9 to TRBJ1-2; 8 positions agree with TRBD1. The length of the CDR3 is 14 residues. Germline lookup yields CDR1 SGDLS and CDR2 YYNGEE. With 2 bases clipped from V and 11 bases from J, the junction kept 11 bases outside the gene matches. Drawing the rest from reference TRBV9 and TRBJ1-2, the complete variable domain is DSGVTQTPKHLITATGQRVTLRCSPRSGDLSVYWYQQSLDQGLQFLIQYYNGEERAKGNILERFSAQQFPDLHSELNLSSLELGDSALYFCASSVGTGPRGYTFGSGTRLTVV.

The gene calls are TRBV30 and TRBJ1-4; 11 bases are shared with TRBD1. CDR1 GTSNPN and CDR2 SVGIG come from the germline V gene (reference sequence). The CDR3 sequence is 13 residues long. J gave up 8 bases and V 4 bases, and 3 bases lay outside the gene matches. The CDR3 DNA is TGTGCCTGGACCCGGGACAGGGGGGAAAAACTGTTTTTT. It specifies CAWTRDRGEKLFF.

J is TRBJ2-5 and V is TRBV18; D unresolved. Germline CDR1 and CDR2: KGHSH and LQKENI. The CDR3 has 12 amino acids. V was cut by 1 base and J by 2 bases, with 2 bases left in between. This CDR3 reads CASSPLQETQYF. The CDR3 DNA is TGTGCCAGCTCACCACTACAAGAGACCCAGTACTTC. Full variable domain (remainder filled in from reference TRBV18 and TRBJ2-5): NAGVMQNPRHLVRRRGQEARLRCSPMKGHSHVYWYRQLPEEGLKFMVYLQKENIIDESGMPKERFSAEFPKEGPSILRIQQVVRGDSAAYFCASSPLQETQYFGPGTRLLVL.

The V call is TRBV6-5, the J call TRBJ1-1; D is uncertain. Germline CDR1 and CDR2: MNHEY and SVGAGI. The ends were cut back, 6 bases at V and 6 bases at J, with 17 bases in the middle. The CDR3 spans 14 residues. CDR3 nucleotide sequence: TGTGCCAGCAGCAACCATCCGGGGTCCTCTGAAGCTTTCTTT. Translating gives CASSNHPGSSEAFF.

The DNA of the CDR3 is TGCGCCAGCAGCCCAAATAGGGGAAATAATGAAAAACTGTTTTTT. It translates to CASSPNRGNNEKLFF. V usage is TRBV5-1 and J usage is TRBJ1-4, with D perhaps matching TRBD1 (5 bases). This CDR3 comprises 15 residues. The germline V and J ends were trimmed by 4 bases and 4 bases, with 14 bases remaining between them. Per the germline V gene, CDR1 is SGHRS and CDR2 is YFSETQ.

The V call is TRBV7-8, the J call TRBJ2-7, with 7 bases lining up with TRBD1. This CDR3 has 15 amino acids. The junction had 5 bases not matched to a gene; V was cut back by 2 bases and J by 1 base. CDR1 SGHVS and CDR2 FQNEAQ come from the germline V gene. CDR3 nucleotides: TGTGCCAGCAGCTTAAACCCGGACAGGTCCTACGAGCAGTACTTC. Its translation is CASSLNPDRSYEQYF.

The rearrangement uses TRBV2 and TRBJ1-2; D might be TRBD1 (6 bases). The CDR3 covers 14 residues. Germline-derived CDR1 and CDR2 are SNHLY and FYNNEI. V dropped 4 bases and J dropped 3 bases, with 12 bases sitting between them. The CDR3 region has the DNA TGTGCCAGCAGTGGCGGGGGGGCGCACTATGGCTACACCTTC. It encodes CASSGGGAHYGYTF. Using reference TRBV2 and TRBJ1-2 for the parts outside the CDR3, the full variable domain is EPEVTQTPSHQVTQMGQEVILRCVPISNHLYFYWYRQILGQKVEFLVSFYNNEISEKSEIFDDQFSVERPDGSNFTLKIRSTKLEDSAMYFCASSGGGAHYGYTFGSGTRLTVV.

The chain couples TRBV15 to TRBJ2-5; a weak D match, TRBD1 (6 bases). Per germline, CDR1 LNHNV and CDR2 YYDKDF (reference sequence). V lost 1 base and J 4 bases, leaving 16 bases between the germline ends. The CDR3 is 16 residues long. The CDR3 region has the DNA TGTGCCACCAGCAGAGCCCTACAGGGTCCAGGAGAGACCCAGTACTTC. As protein: CATSRALQGPGETQYF. The whole variable domain, remainder taken from reference TRBV15 and TRBJ2-5, is DAMVIQNPRYQVTQFGKPVTLSCSQTLNHNVMYWYQQKSSQAPKLLFHYYDKDFNNEADTPDNFQSRRPNTSFCFLDIRSPGLGDTAMYLCATSRALQGPGETQYFGPGTRLLVL.

This sequence joins TRBV7-6 and TRBJ1-2; the D gene is possibly TRBD1 (6 bases). This CDR3 spans 16 amino acids. Germline loops: CDR1 SGHVS, CDR2 FNYEAQ. Between the trimmed V and J ends, which lost 1 base and 4 bases, there was a span of 16 bases. CDR3 region: CASSLGPKSRGYGYTF. The DNA for the CDR3 is TGTGCCAGCAGCTTAGGCCCTAAGAGCAGGGGCTATGGCTACACCTTC.

This rearrangement joins TRBV15 to TRBJ2-3; 7 nucleotides line up with TRBD1. In germline, CDR1 is LNHNV, CDR2 YYDKDF (reference sequence). The V gene end was trimmed by 1 base and the J gene end by 2 bases; junction bases not matched to a gene: 6. This CDR3 is built from 16 residues. The CDR3 region has the DNA TGTGCCACCAGCAGAGCCCGGACAGGTTCCACAGATACGCAGTATTTT. The encoded protein is CATSRARTGSTDTQYF.